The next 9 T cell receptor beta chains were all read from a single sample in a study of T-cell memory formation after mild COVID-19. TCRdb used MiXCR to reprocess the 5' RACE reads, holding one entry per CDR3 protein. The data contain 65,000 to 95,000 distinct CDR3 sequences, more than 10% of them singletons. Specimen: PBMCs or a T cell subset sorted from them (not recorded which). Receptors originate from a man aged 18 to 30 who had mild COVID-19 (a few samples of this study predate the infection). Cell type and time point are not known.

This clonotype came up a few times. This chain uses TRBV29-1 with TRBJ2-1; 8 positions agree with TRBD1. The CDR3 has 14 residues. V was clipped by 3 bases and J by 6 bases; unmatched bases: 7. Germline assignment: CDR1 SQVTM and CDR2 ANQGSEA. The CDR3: CSVEPRGLGNEQFF. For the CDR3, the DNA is TGCAGCGTTGAGCCCAGGGGGCTAGGCAATGAGCAGTTCTTC.

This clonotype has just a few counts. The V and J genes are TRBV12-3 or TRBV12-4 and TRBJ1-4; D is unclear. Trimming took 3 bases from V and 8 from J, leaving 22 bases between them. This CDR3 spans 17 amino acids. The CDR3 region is CASSFGRFDSGEEKLFF. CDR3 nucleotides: TGTGCCAGCAGTTTTGGTAGATTCGACTCTGGGGAAGAAAAACTGTTTTTT.

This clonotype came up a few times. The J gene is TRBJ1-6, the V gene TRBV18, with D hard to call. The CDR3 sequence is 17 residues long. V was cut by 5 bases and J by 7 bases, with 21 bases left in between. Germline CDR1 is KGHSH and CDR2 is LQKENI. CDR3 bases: TGTGCCAGCTCAACGCATCAGGACGGACCCGCCAATTCACCCCTCCACTTT. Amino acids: CASSTHQDGPANSPLHF.

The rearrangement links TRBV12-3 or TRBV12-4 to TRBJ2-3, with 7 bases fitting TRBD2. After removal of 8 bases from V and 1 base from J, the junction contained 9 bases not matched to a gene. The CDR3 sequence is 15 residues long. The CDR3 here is CASSLGGGRTDTQYF. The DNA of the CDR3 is TGTGCCAGCTCCTTGGGGGGGGGACGCACAGATACGCAGTATTTT.

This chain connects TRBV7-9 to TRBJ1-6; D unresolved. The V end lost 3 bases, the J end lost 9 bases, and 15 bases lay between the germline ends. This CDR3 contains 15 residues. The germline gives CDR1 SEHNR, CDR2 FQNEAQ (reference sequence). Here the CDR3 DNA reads TGTGCCAGCAGCTTGGTTACGGGAACGGGTTCACCCCTCCACTTT. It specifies CASSLVTGTGSPLHF.

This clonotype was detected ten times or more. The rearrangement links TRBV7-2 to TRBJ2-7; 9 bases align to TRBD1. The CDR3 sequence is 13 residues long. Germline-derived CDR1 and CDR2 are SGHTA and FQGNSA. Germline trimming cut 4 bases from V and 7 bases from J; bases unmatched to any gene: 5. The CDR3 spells CASSSGTGWEQYF. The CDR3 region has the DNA TGTGCCAGCAGCTCTGGGACAGGGTGGGAGCAGTACTTC.

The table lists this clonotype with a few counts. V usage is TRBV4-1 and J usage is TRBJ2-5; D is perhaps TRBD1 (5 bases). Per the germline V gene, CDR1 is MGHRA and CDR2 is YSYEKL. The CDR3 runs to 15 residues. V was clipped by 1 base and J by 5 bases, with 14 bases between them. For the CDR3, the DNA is TGCGCCAGCAGCCAAGCTGACAGCGAATTTGAGACCCAGTACTTC. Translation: CASSQADSEFETQYF.

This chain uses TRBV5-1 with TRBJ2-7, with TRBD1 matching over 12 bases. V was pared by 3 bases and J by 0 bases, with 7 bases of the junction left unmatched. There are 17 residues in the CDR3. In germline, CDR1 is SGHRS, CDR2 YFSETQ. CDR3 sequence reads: CASSYGTGGRRSYEQYF. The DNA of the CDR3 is TGCGCCAGCAGCTACGGGACAGGGGGCCGCCGCTCCTACGAGCAGTACTTC.

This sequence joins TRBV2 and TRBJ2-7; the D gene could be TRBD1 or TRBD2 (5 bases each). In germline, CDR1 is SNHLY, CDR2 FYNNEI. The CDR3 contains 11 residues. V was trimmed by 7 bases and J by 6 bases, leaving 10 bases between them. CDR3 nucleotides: TGTGCCAGCATCGGGACGGGCGAGCAGTACGTC. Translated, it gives CASIGTGEQYV.